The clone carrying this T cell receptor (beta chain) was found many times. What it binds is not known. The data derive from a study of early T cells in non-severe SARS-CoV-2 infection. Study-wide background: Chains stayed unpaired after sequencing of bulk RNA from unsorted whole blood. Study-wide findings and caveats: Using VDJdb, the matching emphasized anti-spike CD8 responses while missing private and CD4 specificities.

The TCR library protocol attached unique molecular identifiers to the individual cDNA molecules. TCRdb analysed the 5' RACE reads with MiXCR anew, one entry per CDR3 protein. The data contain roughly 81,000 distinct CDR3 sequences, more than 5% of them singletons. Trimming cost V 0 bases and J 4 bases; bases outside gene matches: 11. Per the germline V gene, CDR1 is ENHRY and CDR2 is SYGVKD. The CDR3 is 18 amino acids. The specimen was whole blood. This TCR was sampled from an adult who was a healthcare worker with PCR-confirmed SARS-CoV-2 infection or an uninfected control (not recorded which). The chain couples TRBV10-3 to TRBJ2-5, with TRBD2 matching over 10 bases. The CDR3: CAISESIGSGGAGETQYF. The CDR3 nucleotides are TGTGCCATCAGTGAGTCGATCGGGAGCGGGGGGGCCGGAGAGACCCAGTACTTC.